This T cell receptor (beta chain) was sequenced during a study of T cells in localized non-small cell lung cancer. Notes on the study in general: With higher T cell density in blood came longer overall survival.

V lost 3 bases and J lost 1; bases outside the gene matches: 5. Germline assignment: CDR1 SGHNT and CDR2 YENEEA. The CDR3 covers 15 residues. The repertoire was sequenced with immunoSEQ multiplex PCR; TCRdb's copy has only in-frame clones and lacks some. The sample has around 1,800 clones, around two fifths seen once. A word on this clone: What it binds is unknown.

The receptor was isolated from a woman aged 35 to 69 with stage I lung adenocarcinoma. The rearrangement links TRBV11-3 to TRBJ2-7; 8 bases agree with TRBD1. The sequences come from lung tumor tissue, collected before any cancer treatment. This CDR3 is CASSLRRDRSYEQYF. As DNA, the CDR3 is TGTGCCAGCAGCTTGCGTCGGGACAGGTCCTACGAGCAGTACTTC.